These T cell receptor beta chains were read from a single sample in a study of blood T cell repertoires in COVID-19. Only in-frame clones appear in the TCRdb table, and some are missing; sequencing was by immunoSEQ multiplex PCR. The table includes around 180,000 clones, approximately 80% detected once. Sequencing input: PBMCs or T cells enriched from blood (not recorded which). These receptors all come from a man aged 45-60 years who had recovered from COVID-19. CDR3s leave out the opening cysteine and the closing phenylalanine or tryptophan. Fields, in order: V gene, clone size, CDR3 protein. Clone size appears in some rows only: once, few, many, or a class for an expanded clone.

TRBV19	NA	ASSNSRGQGYGYT
TRBV4-3	NA	ASSQAQGGHNEQF
TRBV10-3	NA	AISKTGTGEREQY
TRBV29-1	NA	SATSQSSGNTIY
TRBV25-1	NA	ASSVFGGNTEAF
TRBV4-1	NA	ASSQDLFEAF
TRBV4-1	NA	ASSQDQSNRRDTQY
TRBV21-1	NA	ASSYFKLNSNTEAF
TRBV25-1	NA	ASSARNTEAF
TRBV5-8	NA	ASSLVANYGYT
TRBV7-9	NA	ASSRGQGRTEAF
TRBV10-2	NA	ASSEQGNGSPLH
TRBV19	few	ASSIGRDRERGYT
TRBV7-2	once	ASSLRRTGGNEKLF
TRBV15	NA	ATKSGVNTEAF
TRBV10-1	NA	ASSEGKRGSQETQY
TRBV19	NA	ASTTRQGGNQPQH
TRBV19	NA	ASSPVNSGKRETQY
TRBV19	NA	ASQRGLAGLRTDTQY
TRBV5-1	NA	ASHRGGTGNSPLH
TRBV9	NA	ASSTEDWTEAF
TRBV14	NA	ASSQTGPGGPEAF
TRBV19	NA	ASSGGRGEKLF
TRBV4-1	NA	ASSQEKPDLQPPGGGHDEQF
TRBV18	NA	ASSPPGLAGVWNEQY
TRBV12-3/TRBV12-4	NA	ASSLGAETQY
TRBV27	NA	ASSPRGVLYGYT
TRBV6-2/TRBV6-3	NA	ASSHPGERSYEQY
TRBV6-5	once	ASSSGTGGAAEAF